This TCR beta chain is drawn from a study of T cell responses to AZD1222 COVID-19 vaccine. Generated by immunoSEQ multiplex PCR, the TCRdb table keeps only in-frame clones and is missing some. The sample shows roughly 110,000 clones, 87% of them seen only once. CDR1 and CDR2 from the germline V gene are KGHDR and SFDVKD. The CDR3 has 15 amino acids. The J segment lost 0 bases and the V segment lost 7 bases, leaving 6 bases of the junction unmatched. The chain combines TRBV24-1 with TRBJ1-2; 8 bases are shared with TRBD1. The sequencing used peripheral blood, collected 28 days after the second AZD1222 dose. This sequence originates from an adult who received the AZD1222 COVID-19 vaccine. CDR3 DNA sequence: TGTGCCACCAGGTCTGGACAGGGCGCTAACTATGGCTACACCTTC. Its translation: CATRSGQGANYGYTF.